The rows below give T cell receptor beta chains drawn from one sample of a study of Ad26.COV2.S vaccination and SARS-CoV-2 variants. The table came from immunoSEQ multiplex PCR; TCRdb's copy has only in-frame clones and leaves some out. The sample has 300,000 to 400,000 clones, about 86% seen once; the top ten hold roughly 2.1%. The specimen was peripheral blood, collected in a trial of Ad26.COV2.S vaccine versus placebo. Every receptor here comes from a person aged 18-60 years who received the Ad26.COV2.S COVID-19 vaccine or a placebo. CDR3s include the opening cysteine and the closing phenylalanine or tryptophan. D genes are given only for firm matches. For some rows the clone size is stated as once, few or many, or as a class when expanded; others skip it.

>TRBV3-1/TRBV3-2|NA|TRBJ1-3|once
CASSREGQGFYGNTIYF
TGTGCCAGCAGCCGTGAGGGGCAGGGGTTTTATGGAAACACCATATATTTT
>TRBV7-2|NA|TRBJ2-1|NA
CASSLDRAGNGEQFF
TGTGCCAGCAGCTTAGACAGGGCAGGGAACGGTGAGCAGTTCTTC
>TRBV27|NA|TRBJ2-7|NA
CASSSLRARDVVYEQYF
TGTGCCAGCAGTTCCCTTAGGGCGCGGGATGTGGTCTACGAGCAGTACTTC
>TRBV4-2|TRBD2|TRBJ2-3|NA
CASSRGVAGGIPDTQYF
TGTGCCAGCAGCCGCGGTGTGGCGGGGGGGATCCCAGATACGCAGTATTTT
>TRBV21-1|NA|TRBJ2-7|NA
CASAVSDEQYF
TGTGCCAGCGCCGTAAGCGACGAGCAGTACTTC
>TRBV3-1/TRBV3-2|TRBD2|TRBJ2-3|NA
CASSKRGTRTSGRTDTQYF
TGTGCCAGCAGCAAAAGGGGAACGAGGACTAGCGGCCGCACAGATACGCAGTATTTT
>TRBV30|NA|TRBJ1-3|NA
CAWSVGRGSRNTIYF
TGTGCCTGGAGTGTAGGGCGGGGATCTCGAAACACCATATATTTT
>TRBV2|TRBD2|TRBJ2-7|NA
CASSLLAGPTYEQYF
TGTGCCAGCAGTCTACTAGCGGGGCCCACCTACGAGCAGTACTTC
>TRBV5-4|NA|TRBJ1-2|NA
CASSLDEGIGGYTF
TGTGCCAGCAGCTTGGACGAGGGAATAGGGGGCTACACCTTC
>TRBV5-4|TRBD1|TRBJ2-5|NA
CASSNRDRAGTQYF
TGTGCCAGCAGCAACCGGGACAGGGCCGGGACCCAGTACTTC
>TRBV3-1/TRBV3-2|TRBD2|TRBJ2-1|NA
CASSQGGGAFSYNEQFF
TGTGCCAGCAGCCAAGGCGGGGGGGCTTTCTCCTACAATGAGCAGTTCTTC
>TRBV6-2/TRBV6-3|TRBD2|TRBJ2-5|NA
CASSYSGRLAGRQETQYF
TGTGCCAGCAGTTACTCAGGCCGATTAGCGGGGCGACAAGAGACCCAGTACTTC
>TRBV7-2|NA|TRBJ1-6|NA
CASSLIGQNNSPLHF
TGTGCCAGCAGCTTAATCGGGCAGAATAATTCACCCCTCCACTTT
>TRBV5-8|NA|TRBJ2-6|NA
CASSRAPWQLLWGANVLTF
TGTGCCAGCAGCCGAGCCCCCTGGCAACTCCTCTGGGGGGCCAACGTCCTGACTTTC
>TRBV19|TRBD1|TRBJ1-6|NA
CASRSQGANNSPLHF
TGTGCCAGTAGAAGTCAGGGGGCCAATAATTCACCCCTCCACTTT
>TRBV6-6|TRBD1|TRBJ2-6|NA
CASSARTGSGANVLTF
TGTGCCAGCAGTGCCAGGACAGGGTCTGGGGCCAACGTCCTGACTTTC
>TRBV11-2|NA|TRBJ2-1|NA
CASSQGAGSYNEQFF
TGTGCCAGCAGCCAAGGGGCAGGATCTTACAATGAGCAGTTCTTC
>TRBV6-5|NA|TRBJ1-5|NA
CASSYSKQQPQHF
TGTGCCAGCAGTTACTCCAAACAACAGCCCCAGCATTTT
>TRBV2|NA|TRBJ1-4|NA
CASRLSGLSEKLFF
TGTGCCAGCAGATTATCGGGACTATCAGAAAAACTGTTTTTT
>TRBV18|NA|TRBJ1-1|once
CASSPPVTRSEAFF
TGTGCCAGCTCACCACCCGTGACGAGGAGTGAAGCTTTCTTT
>TRBV3-1/TRBV3-2|NA|TRBJ2-6|NA
CASSQDRVSGANVLTF
TGTGCCAGCAGCCAAGATAGGGTGTCTGGGGCCAACGTCCTGACTTTC
>TRBV7-9|NA|TRBJ2-7|NA
CASSLFGGGPYEQYF
TGTGCCAGCAGCTTATTTGGAGGGGGGCCCTACGAGCAGTACTTC
>TRBV12-3/TRBV12-4|NA|TRBJ1-5|NA
CASSPGGFQPQHF
TGTGCCAGCAGTCCGGGGGGGTTTCAGCCCCAGCATTTT
>TRBV11-3|NA|TRBJ2-3|few
CASSLRGTDTQYF
TGTGCCAGCAGCCTGAGGGGCACAGATACGCAGTATTTT
>TRBV2|TRBD1|TRBJ1-2|NA
CASSDGQAIRYGYTF
TGTGCCAGCAGCGACGGACAGGCCATCCGCTATGGCTACACCTTC
>TRBV6-5|TRBD1|TRBJ2-1|NA
CASFRSRDSLDEQFF
TGTGCCAGCTTCCGTTCCCGGGACAGCCTCGATGAGCAGTTCTTC